This T cell receptor (beta chain) was observed in a study of T cell repertoires in cytomegalovirus infection (dated by TCRdb to between 2019 and 2020). The study in broad terms: Alongside well-studied HLA-B-restricted epitopes, the peptide stimulations were aimed at recently identified HLA-C-restricted CMV epitopes, whose presentation resists viral immunomodulation. Because public TCR beta signatures pointed to carriage of CMV infection together with the matching HLA type, the HLA type of each donor mattered for the analysis. What the work shows at the level of the full study, not this receptor alone: Carriers of CMV infection plus the relevant HLA type were discriminated by the cumulative frequency of public TCR beta family members in the study cohort and in an independent roughly 400-donor cohort. The ex vivo response was dominated by HLA-C-restricted CMV-specific TCR beta clonotypes, which also provided the single most frequent clonotype in two of eight donors.

The intended sense of this specimen's treatment or condition label: in vitro stimulation with specific CMV peptide epitopes to enrich CMV-specific T cells. Notes on this clonotype: Its antigen remains unidentified. Base qualities are not at hand, and no much larger clone is one base apart.

Sequencing was carried out with an Illumina HiSeq 1500. TCRdb reprocessed the public reads (quality trimming at Q25 with fastp, clone calling with MiXCR) and kept in-frame beta chains. One record per CDR3 amino acid sequence lists the most common genes and DNA. The sample table records some 500,000 distinct CDR3 sequences; about 39% of these occur just once. The leading ten clones occupy about half of the sample. CDR1 and CDR2 were assigned from the germline V gene (reference sequence) as DFQATT and SNEGSKA. From the cysteine up to the phenylalanine, the CDR3 has a length of 11 residues. Only CDR3 DNA remains: 33 bases, in frame from the first base. Deletion took 0 bases off V and 5 bases off J, with a span of 5 bases between the germline ends.

Rearrangement joined TRBV20-1 to TRBJ2-7; no D segment can be confidently identified. Sequenced material: cultured PBMCs, taken from culture after CMV antigen stimulation. This receptor was taken from a human donor in good health (CMV status not recorded). Some clones in this sample may be carry-over from other donors' samples. In nucleotide form, the sequence is TGCAGTGCTAGAGATCTACACGAGCAGTACTTC. Its protein product is CSARDLHEQYF.